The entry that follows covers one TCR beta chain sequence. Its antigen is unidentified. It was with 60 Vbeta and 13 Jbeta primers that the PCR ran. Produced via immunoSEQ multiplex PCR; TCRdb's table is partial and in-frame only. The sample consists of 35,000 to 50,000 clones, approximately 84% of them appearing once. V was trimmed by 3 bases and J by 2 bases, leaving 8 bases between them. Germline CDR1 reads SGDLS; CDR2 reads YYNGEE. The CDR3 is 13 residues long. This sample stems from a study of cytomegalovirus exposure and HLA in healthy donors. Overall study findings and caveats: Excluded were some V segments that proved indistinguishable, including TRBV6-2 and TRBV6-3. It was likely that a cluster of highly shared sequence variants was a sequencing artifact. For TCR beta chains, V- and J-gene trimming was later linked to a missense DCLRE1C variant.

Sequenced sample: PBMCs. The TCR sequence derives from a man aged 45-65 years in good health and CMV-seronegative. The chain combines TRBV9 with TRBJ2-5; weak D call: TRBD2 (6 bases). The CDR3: CASSGTIQETQYF. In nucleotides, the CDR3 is TGTGCCAGCAGCGGGACTATTCAAGAGACCCAGTACTTC.